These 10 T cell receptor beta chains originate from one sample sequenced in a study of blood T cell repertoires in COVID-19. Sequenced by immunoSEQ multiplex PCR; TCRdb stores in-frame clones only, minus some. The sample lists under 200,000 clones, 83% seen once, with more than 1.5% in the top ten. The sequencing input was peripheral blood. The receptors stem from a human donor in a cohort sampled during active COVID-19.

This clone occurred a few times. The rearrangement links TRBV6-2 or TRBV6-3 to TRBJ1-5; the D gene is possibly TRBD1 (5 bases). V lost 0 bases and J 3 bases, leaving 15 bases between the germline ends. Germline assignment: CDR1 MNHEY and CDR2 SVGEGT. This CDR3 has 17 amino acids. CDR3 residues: CASSYSSFRVPNQPQHF. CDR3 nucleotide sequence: TGTGCCAGCAGTTACTCGAGTTTCAGGGTCCCCAATCAGCCCCAGCATTTT.

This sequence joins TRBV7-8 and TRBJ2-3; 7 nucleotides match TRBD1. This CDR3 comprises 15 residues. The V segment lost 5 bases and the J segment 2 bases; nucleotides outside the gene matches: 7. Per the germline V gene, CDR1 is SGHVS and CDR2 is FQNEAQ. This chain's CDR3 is CASSLPTGTTDTQYF. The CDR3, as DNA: TGTGCCAGCAGCCTACCGACAGGGACCACAGATACGCAGTATTTT.

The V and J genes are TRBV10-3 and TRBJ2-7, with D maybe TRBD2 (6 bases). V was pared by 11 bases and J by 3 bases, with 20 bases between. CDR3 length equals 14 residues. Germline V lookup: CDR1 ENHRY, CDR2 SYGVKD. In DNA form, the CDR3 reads TGTGCCCATCGTGCCGGGACTCTGAACTACGAGCAGTACTTC. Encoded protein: CAHRAGTLNYEQYF.

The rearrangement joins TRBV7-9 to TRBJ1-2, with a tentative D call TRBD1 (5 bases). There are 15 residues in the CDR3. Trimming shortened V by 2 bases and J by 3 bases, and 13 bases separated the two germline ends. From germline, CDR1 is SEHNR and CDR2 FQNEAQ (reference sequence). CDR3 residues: CASSLSGRAYYGYTF. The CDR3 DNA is TGTGCCAGCAGCTTATCGGGCAGGGCCTACTATGGCTACACCTTC.

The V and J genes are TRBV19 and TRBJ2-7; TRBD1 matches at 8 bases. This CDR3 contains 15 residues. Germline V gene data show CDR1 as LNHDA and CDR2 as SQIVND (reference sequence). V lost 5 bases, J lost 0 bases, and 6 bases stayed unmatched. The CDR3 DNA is TGTGCCAGTAGTCTAGGACAGGGAACCTCCTACGAGCAGTACTTC. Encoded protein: CASSLGQGTSYEQYF.

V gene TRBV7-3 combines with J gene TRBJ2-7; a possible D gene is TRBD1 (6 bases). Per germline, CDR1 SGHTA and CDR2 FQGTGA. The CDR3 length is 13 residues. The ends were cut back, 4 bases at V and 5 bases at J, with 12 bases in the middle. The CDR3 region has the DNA TGTGCCAGCAGCTCCAGTAGGGGGAACGAGCAGTACTTC. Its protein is CASSSSRGNEQYF.

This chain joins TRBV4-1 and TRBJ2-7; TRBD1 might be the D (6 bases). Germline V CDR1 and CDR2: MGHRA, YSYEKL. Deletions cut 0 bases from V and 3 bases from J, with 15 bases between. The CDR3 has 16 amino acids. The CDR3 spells CASSQDDPRGGYEQYF. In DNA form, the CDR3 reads TGCGCCAGCAGCCAAGATGATCCTAGAGGGGGCTACGAGCAGTACTTC.

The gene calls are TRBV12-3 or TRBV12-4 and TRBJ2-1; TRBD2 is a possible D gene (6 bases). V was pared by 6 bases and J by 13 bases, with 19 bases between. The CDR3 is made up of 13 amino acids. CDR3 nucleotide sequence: TGTGCCAGCAGACGAAGACTGGACGGGGGACAGTTCTTC. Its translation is CASRRRLDGGQFF.

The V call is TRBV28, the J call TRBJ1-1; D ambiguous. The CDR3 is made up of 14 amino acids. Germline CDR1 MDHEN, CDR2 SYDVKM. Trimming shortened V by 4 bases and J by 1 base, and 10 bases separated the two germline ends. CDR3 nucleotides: TGTGCCAGCAGTTCCCCCACGGGGAACACTGAAGCTTTCTTT. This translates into CASSSPTGNTEAFF.

In DNA, the CDR3 is TGTGCCAGCAGCTTAAACGTAGTTGTCGGGGAGCTGTTTTTT. Protein: CASSLNVVVGELFF. The rearrangement links TRBV11-2 to TRBJ2-2; D call uncertain. Trimming shortened V by 2 bases and J by 7 bases, and 11 bases separated the two germline ends. Germline CDR1 reads SGHAT; CDR2 reads FQNNGV. There are 14 residues in the CDR3. The full variable domain, its missing parts supplied by reference TRBV11-2 and TRBJ2-2, is EAGVAQSPRYKIIEKRQSVAFWCNPISGHATLYWYQQILGQGPKLLIQFQNNGVVDDSQLPKDRFSAERLKGVDSTLKIQPAKLEDSAVYLCASSLNVVVGELFFGEGSRLTVL.